The rows below give T cell receptor beta chains drawn from one sample of a study of CD8 T cells in ankylosing spondylitis. A single record per CDR3 protein comes from TCRdb applying MiXCR to the 5' RACE reads. The sample has about 420,000 distinct CDR3 sequences, around 22% seen once. Sequencing was carried out using blood, either unsorted or a sorted T cell fraction (not recorded which). All receptors derive from a male donor with ankylosing spondylitis. Each CDR3 is given with its conserved first and last residue. Fields, in order: J gene, V gene, CDR3 protein.

j_gene: TRBJ2-7; v_gene: TRBV28; CDR3aa: CASSPAGGYEQYF
j_gene: TRBJ2-5; v_gene: TRBV20-1; CDR3aa: CSARDRQGIWETQYF
j_gene: TRBJ2-7; v_gene: TRBV29-1; CDR3aa: CSGQNRSRQGRNEQYF
j_gene: TRBJ1-1; v_gene: TRBV7-9; CDR3aa: CASSLVRGSTEAFF
j_gene: TRBJ2-7; v_gene: TRBV19; CDR3aa: CASSKAGVSYEQYF
j_gene: TRBJ2-5; v_gene: TRBV7-2; CDR3aa: CASSILGTAQETQYF
j_gene: TRBJ2-1; v_gene: TRBV5-1; CDR3aa: CASSSGPHQFF
j_gene: TRBJ1-5; v_gene: TRBV20-1; CDR3aa: CSAKDFYGNQPQHF
j_gene: TRBJ2-1; v_gene: TRBV18; CDR3aa: CASSTTGLEYNEQFF
j_gene: TRBJ1-6; v_gene: TRBV28; CDR3aa: CASSLGSYNSPLHF
j_gene: TRBJ2-5; v_gene: TRBV7-3; CDR3aa: CASSPTGGAQETQYF
j_gene: TRBJ2-7; v_gene: TRBV7-2; CDR3aa: CASSFVAVQYF
j_gene: TRBJ2-7; v_gene: TRBV7-2; CDR3aa: CASSRDGLAGDEQYF
j_gene: TRBJ1-2; v_gene: TRBV5-4; CDR3aa: CASSSWGRYYGYTF
j_gene: TRBJ2-3; v_gene: TRBV5-1; CDR3aa: CASSAGTRFTDTQYF
j_gene: TRBJ1-6; v_gene: TRBV11-2; CDR3aa: CASSSLADSPLHF
j_gene: TRBJ1-5; v_gene: TRBV6-1; CDR3aa: CASSQGAAGNQPQHF
j_gene: TRBJ2-5; v_gene: TRBV5-1; CDR3aa: CASSSGGTETQYF
j_gene: TRBJ2-1; v_gene: TRBV11-2; CDR3aa: CASSTSGRYYNEQFF
j_gene: TRBJ2-2; v_gene: TRBV7-9; CDR3aa: CASSLGSGSAGELFF
j_gene: TRBJ1-3; v_gene: TRBV15; CDR3aa: CATSRDFGTSGNTIYF
j_gene: TRBJ1-1; v_gene: TRBV29-1; CDR3aa: CSVDKGNTEAFF
j_gene: TRBJ1-1; v_gene: TRBV29-1; CDR3aa: CSVQGSMDTEAFF
j_gene: TRBJ2-6; v_gene: TRBV10-3; CDR3aa: CAISESVVTRANVLTF
j_gene: TRBJ2-5; v_gene: TRBV24-1; CDR3aa: CATSEGDGDRVETQYF
j_gene: TRBJ2-1; v_gene: TRBV5-1; CDR3aa: CASSWVAGRVWF
j_gene: TRBJ1-1; v_gene: TRBV29-1; CDR3aa: CSARQGDTEAFF
j_gene: TRBJ1-5; v_gene: TRBV6-1; CDR3aa: CASSVTRDSNQPQHF
j_gene: TRBJ2-7; v_gene: TRBV3-1; CDR3aa: CASSDGLANAYEQYF
j_gene: TRBJ2-1; v_gene: TRBV29-1; CDR3aa: CSVVRVGGSYNEQFF
j_gene: TRBJ2-4; v_gene: TRBV5-1; CDR3aa: CASSYRTSGQNIQYF
j_gene: TRBJ2-3; v_gene: TRBV4-1; CDR3aa: CASSQLTAGGGDTQYF
j_gene: TRBJ1-5; v_gene: TRBV28; CDR3aa: CASSWGFGGISNQPQHF
j_gene: TRBJ2-5; v_gene: TRBV6-1; CDR3aa: CASSRTSGILAETQYF
j_gene: TRBJ2-2; v_gene: TRBV2; CDR3aa: CASSEDGRDTGELFF
j_gene: TRBJ2-5; v_gene: TRBV20-1; CDR3aa: CSASGNSGKRQETQYF
j_gene: TRBJ1-1; v_gene: TRBV29-1; CDR3aa: CSVEVLTFEAFF
j_gene: TRBJ2-1; v_gene: TRBV2; CDR3aa: CASSEWRNRYNEQFF
j_gene: TRBJ2-1; v_gene: TRBV6-1; CDR3aa: CASRKDRSGQFF
j_gene: TRBJ1-4; v_gene: TRBV6-1; CDR3aa: CASSQWQGAGEKLFF
j_gene: TRBJ2-3; v_gene: TRBV29-1; CDR3aa: CSVGSLSTDTQYF
j_gene: TRBJ2-1; v_gene: TRBV12-3/TRBV12-4; CDR3aa: CASMTLSYNEQFF
j_gene: TRBJ1-1; v_gene: TRBV5-1; CDR3aa: CASSFSTPSSEAFF
j_gene: TRBJ2-3; v_gene: TRBV7-8; CDR3aa: CASKREADTQYF
j_gene: TRBJ1-2; v_gene: TRBV5-1; CDR3aa: CASSFVGGFDYTF
j_gene: TRBJ2-1; v_gene: TRBV28; CDR3aa: CASSPLLPGLAYNEQFF
j_gene: TRBJ2-5; v_gene: TRBV18; CDR3aa: CASSLTRDVQETQYF
j_gene: TRBJ2-1; v_gene: TRBV9; CDR3aa: CASSPSRGLAGVVEQFF
j_gene: TRBJ2-7; v_gene: TRBV28; CDR3aa: CASIKAGGAYEQYF
j_gene: TRBJ2-4; v_gene: TRBV7-2; CDR3aa: CASSFTPGQGDQYF
j_gene: TRBJ1-2; v_gene: TRBV29-1; CDR3aa: CSARGGYAANYGYTF
j_gene: TRBJ1-2; v_gene: TRBV18; CDR3aa: CASSPRIEGGTHYGYTF
j_gene: TRBJ2-5; v_gene: TRBV27; CDR3aa: CASRLTRVVGETQYF
j_gene: TRBJ1-6; v_gene: TRBV12-3/TRBV12-4; CDR3aa: CASSLFGGAGNSPLHF
j_gene: TRBJ1-2; v_gene: TRBV29-1; CDR3aa: CSVAQGDYGYTF
j_gene: TRBJ1-1; v_gene: TRBV12-3/TRBV12-4; CDR3aa: CASSGSGFTEAFF
j_gene: TRBJ2-1; v_gene: TRBV5-1; CDR3aa: CASSKTGPENEQFF
j_gene: TRBJ2-7; v_gene: TRBV2; CDR3aa: CASSATKYEQYF
j_gene: TRBJ2-3; v_gene: TRBV3-1; CDR3aa: CASRYSGLNTDTQYF